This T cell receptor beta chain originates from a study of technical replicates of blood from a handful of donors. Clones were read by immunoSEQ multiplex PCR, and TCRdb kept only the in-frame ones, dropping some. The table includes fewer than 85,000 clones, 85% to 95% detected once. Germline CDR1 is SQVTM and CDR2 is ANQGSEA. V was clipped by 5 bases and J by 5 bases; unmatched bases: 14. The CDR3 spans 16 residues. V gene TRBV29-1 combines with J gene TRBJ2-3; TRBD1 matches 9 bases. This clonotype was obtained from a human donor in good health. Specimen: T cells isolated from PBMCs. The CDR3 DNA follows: TGCAGCGTTACCAGCCTACAGGGGGCAGTTGGAGATACGCAGTATTTT. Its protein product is CSVTSLQGAVGDTQYF.